This TCR beta chain is from a study of blood T cell repertoires in COVID-19 (dated by TCRdb to between 2020 and 2021). General notes on the study: The collaborator samples originated in the United States, Italy and Spain and spanned the acute and convalescent phases of COVID-19. The material from the prospective study consisted of cDNA or gDNA derived from T cells, B-cell-depleted T cells, or PBMCs. Deeply sampled blood TCRbeta repertoires from subjects exposed to, actively infected with, or recovered from COVID-19 were included in the dataset. A freely available public database, intended as a resource for researchers studying the immune response to SARS-CoV-2, is where the repertoires were released. The samples were drawn from two sources: the first 160 participants of the ongoing ImmuneRACE study, and over 950 subjects contributed by 6 global collaborators. Nearly every sample came with metadata listing a de-identified subject ID, COVID-19 status, age in years and sex. Where available, HLA class I and class II types were obtained from metadata supplied by the sample provider rather than from assay-based typing.

Concerning this clone: What this receptor recognizes is not known. Base qualities are not recorded, but no much larger clone differs from it by a single base.

Results the study describes overall, beyond this receptor: Clinical and demographic metadata were provided uncurated, with the amount varying by source and participant.

TCRbeta CDR3 regions were amplified from genomic DNA using the immunoSEQ Assay, a bias-controlled multiplex PCR. As for the original processing: The number of nucleated cells in each sample was estimated by amplification of reference gene primers within the assay. To quantify the absolute abundance of each unique TCRbeta CDR3 rearrangement, sequence reads were collapsed and filtered. For each sample, productive Simpson clonality was calculated as the square root of Simpson's diversity index over productive rearrangements. Here the immuneACCESS table is served through TCRdb, limited to in-frame sequences with V and J called. Missing clones are a known gap in these copies; in checked studies unresolved V genes cover under half, and the rest lacks a known reason. V and J calls and clone size follow that table, whereas D and trimming were derived from the DNA. The sample records more than 85,000 clones, 88% of which are singletons. The leading ten clones occupy approximately 3.4% of the sample.

Each collaborating institution followed its own protocols to collect whole blood in K2EDTA tubes. Collaborator samples were shipped for TCRbeta analysis as frozen whole blood, isolated PBMCs, or DNA extracted from either sample type. From cysteine to phenylalanine, the CDR3 is 15 amino acids long. Only the CDR3 DNA stays, 45 bases, in frame from base 1. Cut back by 2 bases and 2 bases, the V and J ends lie 10 bases apart. From the germline V gene, CDR1 is MNHEY and CDR2 is SVGAGI. The V and J segments used are TRBV6-5 and TRBJ2-1; TRBD1 is perhaps the D gene, given 5 matching bases. The sequenced sample consisted of peripheral blood. The source of this sequence is a woman aged 45-59 years with acute or convalescent COVID-19. The sequence in DNA is TGTGCCAGCAGTTACCCGAAGGGGACCTACAATGAGCAGTTCTTC. Its protein reads: CASSYPKGTYNEQFF.